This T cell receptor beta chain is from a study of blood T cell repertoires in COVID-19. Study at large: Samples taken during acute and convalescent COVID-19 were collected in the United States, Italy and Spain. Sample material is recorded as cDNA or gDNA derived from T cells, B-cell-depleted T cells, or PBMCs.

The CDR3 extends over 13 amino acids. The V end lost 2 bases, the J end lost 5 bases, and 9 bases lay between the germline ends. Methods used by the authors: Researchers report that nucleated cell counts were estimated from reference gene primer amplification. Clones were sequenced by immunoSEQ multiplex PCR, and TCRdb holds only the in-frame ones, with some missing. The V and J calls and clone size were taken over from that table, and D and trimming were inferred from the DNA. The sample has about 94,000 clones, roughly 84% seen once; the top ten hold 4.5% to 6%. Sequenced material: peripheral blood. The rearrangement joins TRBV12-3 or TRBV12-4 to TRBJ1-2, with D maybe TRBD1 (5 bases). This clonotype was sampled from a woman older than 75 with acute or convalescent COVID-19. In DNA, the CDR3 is TGTGCCAGCAGTTTATCGGGGGGTTATGGCTACACCTTC. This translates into CASSLSGGYGYTF.